The T cell receptor beta chain described here comes from a study of vaccination and CD4 T cells after COVID-19. Study-level information: Mild disease affected about 10 convalescent patients and severe disease one, all SARS-CoV-2 positive by nasal swab PCR.

CDR3 size: 18 residues. Germline CDR1 and CDR2: SGHNT and YYREEE (reference sequence). Trimming removed 1 base from V and 1 base from J; junction bases left unmatched: 11. This clonotype is categorized as medium-sized (0.01 to 0.1%). Its antigen is as yet unknown. The treatment here: roughly nine-day PBMC culture with coronavirus spike peptide pools or control peptides (ViraFEST assay). Peptide pools at about 9.7 ug/ml, together with 7.5 to 10 IU/ml IL-2, were added to cultures of more than 1.5 million PBMCs per well. The Oncomine TCR Beta short-read assay was applied to DNA of cultured CD4+ T cells. TCRdb recomputed calls from the PCR reads with MiXCR, one row per CDR3 protein. The sample includes more than 9,500 distinct CDR3 sequences, around 55% of them seen just once.

This receptor was obtained from a human donor who had recovered from COVID-19. V and J are TRBV5-4 and TRBJ2-3; 8 bases agree with TRBD2. Sequences were obtained from CD4+ T cells from blood, cultured in vitro. This CDR3 reads CASSLSREGFYRTDTQYF. The CDR3 DNA reads TGTGCCAGCAGCTTGAGTCGGGAGGGGTTTTATCGCACAGATACGCAGTATTTT.